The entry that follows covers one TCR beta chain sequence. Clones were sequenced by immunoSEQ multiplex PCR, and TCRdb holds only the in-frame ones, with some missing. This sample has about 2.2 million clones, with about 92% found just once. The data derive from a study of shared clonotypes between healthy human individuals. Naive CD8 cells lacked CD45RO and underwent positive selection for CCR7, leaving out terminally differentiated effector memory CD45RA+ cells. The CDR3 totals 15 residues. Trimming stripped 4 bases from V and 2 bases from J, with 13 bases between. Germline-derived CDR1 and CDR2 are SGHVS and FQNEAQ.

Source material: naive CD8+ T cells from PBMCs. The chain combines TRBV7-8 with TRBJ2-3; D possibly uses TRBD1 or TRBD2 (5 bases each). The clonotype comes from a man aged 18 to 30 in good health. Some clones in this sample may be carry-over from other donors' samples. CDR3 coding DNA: TGTGCCAGCAGCTCCCGGGACGGGCACACAGATACGCAGTATTTT. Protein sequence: CASSSRDGHTDTQYF.